The following is a T cell receptor (beta chain) sequence with its context. Antigen unknown. Every immunoSEQ plate was one replicate of a subset's evenly spread DNA. Repertoires were generated with immunoSEQ multiplex PCR, while TCRdb's copy carries only in-frame clones and drops some. Here the sample spans 640,000 or so clones, around 72% being singletons. There are 15 residues in the CDR3. CDR1 and CDR2 (germline): SGHNT, YYREEE (reference sequence). V lost 1 base, J lost 2 bases, and 5 bases stayed unmatched. The data stem from a study of shared clonotypes between healthy human individuals. Study-level results: Limitation of the genetic and exposure-history diversity represented came from the few donors.

This clonotype originated in a woman between 25 and 40 years old in good health. V and J are TRBV5-4 and TRBJ2-5, with TRBD2 identical over 7 bases. What was sequenced was memory CD4+ T cells sorted from blood. Specified subset: CD45RA-negative fraction. In DNA form, the CDR3 reads TGTGCCAGCAGCTTGTTCGCGCGGGGGCAAGAGACCCAGTACTTC. Translated: CASSLFARGQETQYF.